This T cell receptor beta chain was sequenced during a study of response to subunit inactivated influenza vaccine. General study results and limits: Each seasonal influenza vaccination recruits few new T cells, the authors suggested.

Each CDR3 protein gets one entry after TCRdb re-called the RT-PCR reads with MiXCR. There are about 500,000 distinct CDR3 sequences in the sample; more than 15% occur only once, and 3% to 3.5% lies in the top ten. To note about this clonotype: Its cognate antigen is unknown.

The origin of this receptor is a man aged 50 to 69 who received an inactivated influenza vaccine. This specimen was CD4+ T cells sorted from PBMCs, taken roughly 24 months after vaccination.

The DNA for the CDR3 is TGCGCCAGCACTCTCCAGGGCTTCCCCAATGAGCAGTTCTTC. It translates to CASTLQGFPNEQFF. The genes are TRBV5-1 and TRBJ2-1; D possibly corresponds to TRBD1 (5 bases). The CDR3 is 14 residues long. The germline V gene has CDR1 SGHRS and CDR2 YFSETQ. Trimming took off 6 bases at V and 6 bases at J, with 16 bases between the two ends. Looking up the rest from reference TRBV5-1 and TRBJ2-1 gives the full variable domain: KAGVTQTPRYLIKTRGQQVTLSCSPISGHRSVSWYQQTPGQGLQFLFEYFSETQRNKGNFPGRFSGRQFSNSRSEMNVSTLELGDSALYLCASTLQGFPNEQFFGPGTRLTVL.